Listed below are T cell receptor beta chains from one sample, sequenced in a study of T cell changes during pregnancy in multiple sclerosis. Method: immunoSEQ multiplex PCR; TCRdb's copy keeps in-frame clones and lacks some. The table has tens of thousands of clones, around 92% seen once. Sequenced material: CD4+ T cells from peripheral blood mononuclear cells, taken after pregnancy. These receptors were obtained from a female donor with multiple sclerosis, enrolled in a pregnancy study. Both conserved end residues are part of each CDR3.

j_call v_call cdr3_aa
TRBJ2-5 TRBV6-1 CASSLQGRETQYF
TRBJ1-2 TRBV2 CASSEEPIGGGYTF
TRBJ2-3 TRBV6-5 CASRVQGIPTDTQYF
TRBJ1-2 TRBV19 CASSPVPTSYGYTF
TRBJ2-5 TRBV30 CAWSGSPQETQYF
TRBJ2-1 TRBV19 CASSIRTGNPRPNEQFF
TRBJ1-1 TRBV19 CASSMWFSGGGTEAFF
TRBJ1-2 TRBV10-3 CAINDRGLISGGYTF
TRBJ1-2 TRBV27 CASSQRQGLVFSYGYTF
TRBJ2-1 TRBV5-1 CASSIVGGSYNEQFF
TRBJ1-1 TRBV2 CASLRGPNTEAFF
TRBJ2-7 TRBV4-3 CASSQDLGTSGGDYEQYF
TRBJ2-7 TRBV19 CASRPSRLPYEQYF
TRBJ2-2 TRBV7-2 CASSLARGATGELFF
TRBJ2-5 TRBV7-9 CASRTGGETQYF
TRBJ1-2 TRBV7-2 CASSLEGVVTGLGYTF
TRBJ2-1 TRBV9 CASSPTPLATFYNEQFF
TRBJ2-5 TRBV19 CASSMQGRETQYF
TRBJ1-2 TRBV19 CASTQTRGFGYTF
TRBJ1-1 TRBV6-5 CASSSLHPRGPTEAFF
TRBJ1-6 TRBV6-4 CASSESYNSPLHF
TRBJ1-1 TRBV10-3 CAISVKGEANTEAFF
TRBJ2-5 TRBV9 CASSVSGFGETQYF
TRBJ1-1 TRBV6-5 CASEGRNTEAFF
TRBJ2-3 TRBV7-6 CASSFAGDTQYF
TRBJ2-1 TRBV5-1 CASSSDRYNEQFF
TRBJ2-1 TRBV6-1 CASTPGVAENEQFF
TRBJ2-7 TRBV2 CASRLGGREQYF
TRBJ2-7 TRBV5-6 CASSTVDTVLTYEQYF
TRBJ2-7 TRBV4-2 CASSQETLGTGLDEQYF
TRBJ1-1 TRBV10-3 CAISVGRGSTEAFF
TRBJ1-1 TRBV19 CASSIAGGFGTEAFF
TRBJ1-5 TRBV19 CASSKGNSNQPQHF
TRBJ2-3 TRBV7-3 CASSFEATDTQYF
TRBJ2-2 TRBV4-2 CASSQAGQGNTGELFF
TRBJ1-2 TRBV7-8 CASSPRRGQNYGYTF
TRBJ2-2 TRBV29-1 CSVDVGGGELFF
TRBJ1-2 TRBV6-6 CASRQTGEYGYTF
TRBJ1-2 TRBV7-2 CASSPETGTNYGYTF
TRBJ1-1 TRBV10-3 CAITGGNTEAFF
TRBJ2-5 TRBV7-2 CASSLGTSRVQETQYF
TRBJ2-7 TRBV20-1 CSASGGNEQYF
TRBJ1-1 TRBV6-1 CASTSGTANTEAFF